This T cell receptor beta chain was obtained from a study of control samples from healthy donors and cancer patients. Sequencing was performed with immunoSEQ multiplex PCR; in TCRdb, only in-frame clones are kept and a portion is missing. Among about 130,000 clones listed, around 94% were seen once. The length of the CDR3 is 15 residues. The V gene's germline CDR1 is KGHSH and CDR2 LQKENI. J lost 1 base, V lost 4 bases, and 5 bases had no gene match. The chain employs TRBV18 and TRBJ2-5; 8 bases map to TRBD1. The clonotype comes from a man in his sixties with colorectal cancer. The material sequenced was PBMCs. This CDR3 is CASSLYTGGQETQYF. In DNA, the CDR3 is TGTGCCAGCTCACTATATACAGGGGGCCAAGAGACCCAGTACTTC.